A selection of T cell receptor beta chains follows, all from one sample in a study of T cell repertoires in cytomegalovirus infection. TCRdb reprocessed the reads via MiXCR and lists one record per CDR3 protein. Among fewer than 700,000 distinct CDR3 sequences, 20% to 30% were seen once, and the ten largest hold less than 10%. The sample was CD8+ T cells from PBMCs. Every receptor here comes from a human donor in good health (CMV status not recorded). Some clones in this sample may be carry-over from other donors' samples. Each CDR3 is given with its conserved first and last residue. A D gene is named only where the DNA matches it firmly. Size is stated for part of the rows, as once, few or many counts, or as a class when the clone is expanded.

CASSPVAGVNEQFF	TGTGCCAGCAGCCCAGTGGCGGGGGTTAATGAGCAGTTCTTC	TRBD2	many	TRBV7-9	TRBJ2-1
CASSLQGKSNQPQHF	TGTGCCAGTAGCCTACAGGGAAAGAGCAATCAGCCCCAGCATTTT	.	.	TRBV19	TRBJ1-5
CASSSPDRGEQFF	TGTGCCAGCAGCTCACCGGACAGGGGAGAGCAGTTCTTC	TRBD1	.	TRBV7-3	TRBJ2-1
CSARDLDRGYKLFF	TGCAGTGCTAGAGATCTGGACAGGGGGTACAAACTGTTTTTT	TRBD1	many	TRBV20-1	TRBJ1-4
CASSSGPNAEAFF	TGTGCCAGCAGCTCGGGACCCAATGCTGAAGCTTTCTTT	.	many	TRBV11-3	TRBJ1-1
CASSPFLVGDTEAFF	TGTGCCAGCAGCCCCTTTTTAGTCGGGGACACTGAAGCTTTCTTT	.	few	TRBV5-6	TRBJ1-1
CASSQDGGGQGTDTQYF	TGCGCCAGCAGCCAAGATGGTGGGGGGCAGGGCACAGATACGCAGTATTTT	.	.	TRBV4-1	TRBJ2-3
CASSTDRGLPAATQYF	TGTGCCAGCAGCACCGACAGGGGTCTTCCCGCAGCTACGCAGTATTTT	TRBD1	.	TRBV11-3	TRBJ2-3
CASSVAGHYTDTQYF	TGTGCCAGCAGCGTAGCTGGGCACTACACAGATACGCAGTATTTT	.	.	TRBV9	TRBJ2-3
CASSYRTSGGVIEETQYF	TGTGCCAGCAGTTATCGGACTAGCGGGGGGGTTATCGAAGAGACCCAGTACTTC	TRBD2	.	TRBV28	TRBJ2-5
CASSQLPGQGLNTEAFF	TGCGCCAGCAGCCAATTGCCGGGACAGGGATTGAACACTGAAGCTTTCTTT	TRBD1	.	TRBV4-1	TRBJ1-1
CASSLWRDRGETGGYTF	TGTGCCAGCAGTTTATGGAGGGACAGGGGCGAAACCGGTGGCTACACCTTC	TRBD1	many	TRBV28	TRBJ1-2
CASVSQANTGELFF	TGTGCCAGCGTCTCGCAGGCGAACACCGGGGAGCTGTTTTTT	.	.	TRBV14	TRBJ2-2
CASEQGAQGVRTEAFF	TGTGCCAGCGAACAGGGGGCGCAGGGGGTACGGACTGAAGCTTTCTTT	TRBD1	few	TRBV6-2/TRBV6-3	TRBJ1-1
CANIYRTEAFF	TGCGCCAACATTTATAGGACTGAAGCTTTCTTT	.	.	TRBV4-1	TRBJ1-1
CATSDQGRDTGELFF	TGTGCCACCAGTGATCAGGGGCGGGACACCGGGGAGCTGTTTTTT	.	few	TRBV24-1	TRBJ2-2
CASSPAEHTGELFF	TGTGCCAGCAGCCCCGCGGAGCACACCGGGGAGCTGTTTTTT	.	.	TRBV7-4	TRBJ2-2
CASRGGQEQFF	TGTGCCAGTCGGGGGGGGCAGGAGCAGTTCTTC	TRBD2	many	TRBV7-2	TRBJ2-1
CASSLGPTLNEQFF	TGTGCCAGCAGCTTAGGTCCTACTCTCAATGAGCAGTTCTTC	.	few	TRBV7-9	TRBJ2-1
CASSQDQTGWMETQYF	TGTGCCAGCAGCCAAGATCAGACAGGGTGGATGGAGACCCAGTACTTC	TRBD1	few	TRBV14	TRBJ2-5
CASSLPSGGEETQYF	TGTGCCAGCAGCTTGCCTAGCGGGGGAGAAGAGACCCAGTACTTC	TRBD2	many	TRBV7-8	TRBJ2-5
CASSYSWRGEGTDTQYF	TGTGCCAGCAGTTACTCGTGGCGGGGGGAGGGGACAGATACGCAGTATTTT	TRBD2	.	TRBV6-6	TRBJ2-3
CAGTGPTDTQYF	TGTGCCGGCACTGGGCCCACAGATACGCAGTATTTT	.	.	TRBV11-2	TRBJ2-3
CASGLTGTENIQYF	TGTGCCAGCGGCTTGACCGGGACAGAAAATATTCAGTACTTC	TRBD1	.	TRBV7-2	TRBJ2-4
CASSQTSGGPGRTDTQYF	TGTGCCAGCAGCCAGACTAGCGGGGGACCTGGACGCACAGATACGCAGTATTTT	TRBD2	few	TRBV27	TRBJ2-3
CASSQGTSGTEQFF	TGCGCCAGCAGCCAAGGGACTAGCGGGACTGAGCAGTTCTTC	TRBD2	.	TRBV4-1	TRBJ2-1
CASSLFIAGPSGAQYF	TGTGCCAGCAGTTTATTCATAGCGGGTCCTTCAGGAGCCCAGTACTTC	TRBD2	.	TRBV6-2/TRBV6-3	TRBJ2-5
CASSFGGEADTQYF	TGTGCCAGCAGCTTCGGCGGGGAGGCAGATACGCAGTATTTT	.	many	TRBV7-6	TRBJ2-3
CASSHRDSNRAKNIQYF	TGCGCCAGCAGCCACCGGGACAGTAATAGAGCCAAAAACATTCAGTACTTC	TRBD1	many	TRBV4-1	TRBJ2-4
CASSLYTGRRAGELFF	TGTGCCAGCAGTTTGTATACGGGAAGACGAGCCGGGGAGCTGTTTTTT	.	.	TRBV6-1	TRBJ2-2
CASSLEGRERGYTF	TGTGCCAGCAGCTTAGAAGGGCGAGAAAGAGGCTACACCTTC	.	many	TRBV7-6	TRBJ1-2
CASGDEGRPEAFF	TGTGCCAGCGGAGACGAGGGTAGGCCTGAAGCTTTCTTT	.	many	TRBV7-2	TRBJ1-1
CASSFVDREGGSYTF	TGTGCCAGCAGTTTTGTGGACAGGGAAGGGGGAAGCTACACCTTC	TRBD1	.	TRBV28	TRBJ1-2
CASSFSSGMMNTEAFF	TGTGCCAGCAGCTTCTCCTCAGGGATGATGAACACTGAAGCTTTCTTT	.	few	TRBV7-8	TRBJ1-1
CASSLTSQLSSYNEQFF	TGTGCCAGCAGCTTAACGAGTCAGTTGAGCTCCTACAATGAGCAGTTCTTC	.	.	TRBV7-3	TRBJ2-1
CSVLGTGGTEAFF	TGCAGCGTCCTAGGGACAGGGGGCACTGAAGCTTTCTTT	TRBD1	.	TRBV29-1	TRBJ1-1
CASSVGTGDEKLFF	TGTGCCAGCAGCGTCGGGACAGGGGACGAAAAACTGTTTTTT	TRBD1	.	TRBV5-6	TRBJ1-4
CASTLGTSITDTQYF	TGTGCCAGCACCCTAGGAACCTCAATCACAGATACGCAGTATTTT	.	few	TRBV6-8	TRBJ2-3
CASSLYAGDTQYF	TGTGCCAGCAGTTTATACGCCGGCGATACGCAGTATTTT	.	.	TRBV27	TRBJ2-3
CSVERPGSTYEQYF	TGCAGCGTTGAAAGGCCCGGGTCCACCTACGAGCAGTACTTC	.	.	TRBV29-1	TRBJ2-7
CSADRVTFNEQFF	TGCAGTGCTGACAGGGTCACGTTCAATGAGCAGTTCTTC	TRBD1	.	TRBV20-1	TRBJ2-1
CASSQTGPEQFF	TGTGCCAGCAGCCAGACAGGGCCTGAGCAGTTCTTC	TRBD1	few	TRBV12-3/TRBV12-4	TRBJ2-1
CASSGGTFPQHF	TGTGCCAGCAGCGGAGGGACCTTCCCCCAGCATTTT	.	.	TRBV7-9	TRBJ1-5
CSAKDPGTGIYNEQFF	TGCAGTGCTAAGGACCCCGGGACAGGTATCTACAATGAGCAGTTCTTC	TRBD1	.	TRBV20-1	TRBJ2-1